These 31 T cell receptor beta chains were sequenced from one sample in a study of T-cell reconstitution after alpha-beta-depleted transplantation in children. Using unique molecular identifiers, the investigators prepared the TCRbeta library. From the PCR reads, TCRdb called clonotypes with MiXCR, one entry per CDR3 protein. In the table there are about 600,000 distinct CDR3 sequences, approximately 12% of which are singletons. The input for sequencing was PBMCs, mostly from graft donor cells, taken 360 days after TCRalphabeta/CD19-depleted stem cell transplant. The receptors originated from a male patient between 10 and 17 years old who had a stem cell transplant for acute myeloid leukemia, so the T cells may come from the graft donor.

This clonotype was detected a few times. This rearrangement joins TRBV2 to TRBJ2-1, with 7 bases identical to TRBD2. With 10 bases clipped from V and 1 base from J, the junction kept 4 bases outside the gene matches. CDR1 is SNHLY and CDR2 is FYNNEI in the germline V gene. The CDR3 sequence is 13 residues long. CDR3 sequence reads: CATLAESYNEQFF. CDR3 coding DNA: TGTGCCACCCTAGCGGAATCCTACAATGAGCAGTTCTTC.

This clonotype was recorded a few times. This chain links TRBV7-2 with TRBJ2-5, with D maybe TRBD2 (6 bases). Trimming stripped 1 base from V and 0 bases from J, with 15 bases between. Per germline, CDR1 SGHTA and CDR2 FQGNSA. The CDR3 extends over 17 amino acids. CDR3 nucleotides: TGTGCCAGCAGCTTAGTTGGGTCTAGCGCATACCAAGAGACCCAGTACTTC. Amino acid sequence: CASSLVGSSAYQETQYF.

The chain has TRBV15 and TRBJ1-5; 9 bases fit TRBD1. Germline V gene lookup returns CDR1 LNHNV and CDR2 YYDKDF (reference sequence). The CDR3 length is 18 residues. V lost 4 bases, J lost 1 base, and 11 bases stayed unmatched. The DNA of the CDR3 is TGTGCCACCAGCACGATCGGACAGGGGTATAGGAGCAATCAGCCCCAGCATTTT. It specifies CATSTIGQGYRSNQPQHF.

This chain uses TRBV7-6 with TRBJ2-3; 12 positions match TRBD2. This CDR3 has 17 residues. The germline V gene has CDR1 SGHVS and CDR2 FNYEAQ. V gave up 5 bases and J gave up 8 bases; unmatched junction bases: 14. CDR3: CASSPHLAGGPRTTQYF. The CDR3 DNA follows: TGTGCCAGCAGCCCTCACCTAGCGGGAGGGCCAAGGACTACGCAGTATTTT.

This clonotype has at least ten counts. In DNA, the CDR3 is TGTGCCAGCAGCAAAGCGGATAGCGAGGAGACCCAGTACTTC. It translates to CASSKADSEETQYF. This chain uses TRBV21-1 with TRBJ2-5; TRBD2 is taken as the D call from the table, unchecked against the DNA. TRBV21-1 is listed as a pseudogene. The CDR3 is 14 residues long.

This clonotype has just a few counts. The gene calls are TRBV11-1 and TRBJ2-1; 8 positions agree with TRBD2. Germline V lookup: CDR1 SGHAT, CDR2 FQDESV (reference sequence). Trimming cost V 3 bases and J 2 bases; bases outside gene matches: 6. The CDR3 covers 16 residues. CDR3 DNA: TGTGCCAGCAGCTTGGCGGGACTAGAAACCTACAATGAGCAGTTCTTC. Encoded protein: CASSLAGLETYNEQFF. The whole variable domain, remainder taken from reference TRBV11-1 and TRBJ2-1, is EAEVAQSPRYKITEKSQAVAFWCDPISGHATLYWYRQILGQGPELLVQFQDESVVDDSQLPKDRFSAERLKGVDSTLKIQPAELGDSAMYLCASSLAGLETYNEQFFGPGTRLTVL.

In this sample, this clonotype turned up a few times. The chain is built from TRBV28 and TRBJ1-1; 8 bases are shared with TRBD1. The CDR3 contains 14 residues. Germline lookup yields CDR1 MDHEN and CDR2 SYDVKM. V gave up 6 bases and J gave up 3 bases; unmatched junction bases: 6. CDR3 DNA: TGTGCCAGCAGCGAGACAGGGGCCCACACTGAAGCTTTCTTT. Its translation is CASSETGAHTEAFF.

The rearrangement joins TRBV6-2 or TRBV6-3 to TRBJ2-1; D possibly corresponds to TRBD2 (6 bases). CDR3 length equals 17 residues. Deletions cut 3 bases from V and 6 bases from J, with 21 bases between. Germline V CDR1 and CDR2: MNHEY, SVGEGT. CDR3 DNA sequence: TGTGCCAGCAGTTATGGGGTTCTAGCCCGGGGGATCAATGAGCAGTTCTTC. It translates to CASSYGVLARGINEQFF.

This chain connects TRBV27 to TRBJ2-1; 10 positions agree with TRBD2. J gave up 0 bases and V 2 bases, and 19 bases lay outside the gene matches. Looked up from germline, CDR1 is MNHEY and CDR2 is SMNVEV (reference sequence). There are 22 residues in the CDR3. CDR3 DNA: TGTGCCAGCAGTTTACGAGGGGGCCCGTGGGGCACTAGCGGGATCTCCTACAATGAGCAGTTCTTC. Its protein is CASSLRGGPWGTSGISYNEQFF.

The rearrangement uses TRBV9 and TRBJ2-7; D ambiguous. Trimming removed 3 bases from V and 3 bases from J, with 10 bases in between. The CDR3 is 13 amino acids. CDR1 is SGDLS and CDR2 is YYNGEE in the germline V gene. CDR3 nucleotide sequence: TGTGCCAGCAGCGCAGCTGTGGGCTACGAGCAGTACTTC. Translated, it gives CASSAAVGYEQYF. Looking up the rest from reference TRBV9 and TRBJ2-7 gives the full variable domain: DSGVTQTPKHLITATGQRVTLRCSPRSGDLSVYWYQQSLDQGLQFLIQYYNGEERAKGNILERFSAQQFPDLHSELNLSSLELGDSALYFCASSAAVGYEQYFGPGTRLTVT.

Ten or more counts support this clonotype. The rearrangement links TRBV10-3 to TRBJ2-1, with 11 nucleotides matching TRBD2. Germline CDR1 and CDR2: ENHRY and SYGVKD. The CDR3 loop spans 14 amino acids. V shed 6 bases, J shed 7 bases, and the junction held 5 bases outside the gene matches. The CDR3 coding sequence is TGTGCCATCAGACCGGGACTAGCGGCGAATGAGCAGTTCTTC. Translated, it gives CAIRPGLAANEQFF.

The chain carries TRBV6-5 and TRBJ2-5; TRBD2 agrees at 7 bases. V trimming: 2 bases; J trimming: 0 bases; junction bases outside the gene matches: 3. The length of the CDR3 is 15 residues. Germline values: CDR1 MNHEY, CDR2 SVGAGI. This CDR3 is CASSYGREYQETQYF. The CDR3 DNA reads as TGTGCCAGCAGTTACGGGCGGGAGTACCAAGAGACCCAGTACTTC.

V is TRBV9 and J is TRBJ2-3; 11 positions match TRBD2. This CDR3 is 19 amino acids long. The J segment lost 1 base and the V segment lost 3 bases, leaving 13 bases of the junction unmatched. CDR1 SGDLS and CDR2 YYNGEE come from the germline V gene. The CDR3 protein is CASSAIAGGPGRGTDTQYF. In DNA, the CDR3 is TGTGCCAGCAGCGCCATAGCGGGAGGGCCAGGGAGAGGCACAGATACGCAGTATTTT.

In this sample, this clonotype turned up a few times. A much larger clone differs from this one at a single base, so this may be a read error. This rearrangement joins TRBV9 to TRBJ2-5, with TRBD2 matching 12 bases. Trimming took 7 bases from V and 7 from J; bases not matched to a gene: 14. The CDR3 spans 16 residues. Germline V lookup: CDR1 SGDLS, CDR2 YYNGEE. The CDR3 region has the DNA TGTGCCAGCTGCGGAATGACTAGCGGGGGATTTGGGACCCAGTACTTC. This translates into CASCGMTSGGFGTQYF.

The chain links TRBV2 to TRBJ2-7, with D tentatively TRBD1 or TRBD2 (5 bases each). Trimming took 8 bases from V and 7 from J, leaving 18 bases between them. This CDR3 region has 13 residues. CDR1 is SNHLY, CDR2 FYNNEI, per germline. The CDR3 here is CASGEGLLFEQYF. DNA for the CDR3: TGTGCCAGCGGCGAGGGGCTCCTGTTTGAGCAGTACTTC.

This clonotype has a handful of counts. V gene TRBV7-9 combines with J gene TRBJ2-5; TRBD2 might be the D (5 bases). V was clipped by 5 bases and J by 0 bases, with 13 bases between them. The germline gives CDR1 SEHNR, CDR2 FQNEAQ (reference sequence). This CDR3 comprises 15 residues. The CDR3 DNA reads TGTGCCAGCAGCCTCGGCCGAGCGGACCAAGAGACCCAGTACTTC. Its protein product is CASSLGRADQETQYF.

This clonotype was counted at least ten times. The J gene is TRBJ2-7, the V gene TRBV29-1, with 13 nucleotides matching TRBD2. After removal of 7 bases from V and 6 bases from J, the junction contained 12 bases not matched to a gene. CDR3 size: 15 residues. CDR1 is SQVTM, CDR2 ANQGSEA, per germline. The CDR3 DNA reads TGCAGCGCCACCGGGACTAGCGGGATTCTGCCCGAGCAGTACTTC. Protein sequence: CSATGTSGILPEQYF.

This chain joins TRBV7-9 and TRBJ2-1, with 10 bases fitting TRBD2. Unmatched junction bases numbered 13, after V lost 3 bases and J lost 14 bases. CDR1 is SEHNR, CDR2 FQNEAQ, per germline (reference sequence). The CDR3 extends over 15 amino acids. The CDR3 loop reads CASSFLTSGDPWKFF. CDR3 bases: TGTGCCAGCAGCTTCCTAACTAGCGGGGACCCTTGGAAGTTCTTC.

The sample holds a few counts of this clonotype. This chain joins TRBV29-1 and TRBJ2-7; perhaps D is TRBD1 or TRBD2 (5 bases each). Germline V CDR1 and CDR2: SQVTM, ANQGSEA. The CDR3 loop spans 13 amino acids. The V and J ends lost 4 bases and 3 bases respectively, with 13 bases between them. The CDR3 loop reads CSVAGTRDYEQYF. CDR3 in DNA: TGCAGCGTTGCCGGGACCAGAGACTACGAGCAGTACTTC.

At least ten counts were recorded for this clonotype. V is TRBV2 and J is TRBJ2-3; D is ambiguous. V shed 0 bases and J shed 1 base, with 17 bases lying between them. CDR1 and CDR2 from the germline V gene are SNHLY and FYNNEI. This CDR3 spans 18 amino acids. CDR3 nucleotide sequence: TGTGCCAGCAGTGAAGCGCTTCCCTATGTCGAGGGCACAGATACGCAGTATTTT. It is translated as CASSEALPYVEGTDTQYF.

The sample holds a few counts of this clonotype. V is TRBV4-2 and J is TRBJ2-7; weak D call: TRBD1 (6 bases). V shed 1 base and J shed 6 bases, with 10 bases lying between them. Germline V gene lookup returns CDR1 LGHNA and CDR2 YNFKEQ. The length of the CDR3 is 13 residues. The chain's CDR3 is CASSQVTGTEQYF. The CDR3 coding sequence is TGTGCCAGCAGCCAAGTGACAGGTACCGAGCAGTACTTC.

This clonotype occurred a few times. This chain uses TRBV29-1 with TRBJ1-5; D remains unclear. The length of the CDR3 is 10 residues. Trimming stripped 7 bases from V and 3 bases from J, with 4 bases between. Germline V gene lookup returns CDR1 SQVTM and CDR2 ANQGSEA. CDR3 residues: CSAHNQPQHF. The CDR3 DNA follows: TGCAGCGCCCACAATCAGCCCCAGCATTTT.

The chain has TRBV29-1 and TRBJ2-3; 10 bases map to TRBD1. CDR1 and CDR2 (germline): SQVTM, ANQGSEA. CDR3 length equals 14 residues. Losses at the gene ends were 8 bases for V and 2 bases for J; bases not matched to a gene: 7. This chain's CDR3 is CSHPGQGYTDTQYF. CDR3 DNA sequence: TGCAGCCATCCGGGACAGGGGTACACAGATACGCAGTATTTT.

The sample holds a few counts of this clonotype. The genes are TRBV20-1 and TRBJ2-3, with TRBD2 as a possible D gene (6 bases). Germline CDR1 reads DFQATT; CDR2 reads SNEGSKA (reference sequence). This CDR3 has 13 residues. V gave up 5 bases and J gave up 2 bases, with 11 bases separating them. The CDR3 sequence: CSAPRDSTDTQYF. The DNA of the CDR3 is TGCAGTGCTCCCCGGGACTCCACAGATACGCAGTATTTT.

The rearrangement links TRBV28 to TRBJ2-1; a weak D match, TRBD2 (6 bases). Trimming cost V 4 bases and J 8 bases, with 12 bases left between them. Germline-derived CDR1 and CDR2 are MDHEN and SYDVKM. This CDR3 has 13 residues. The CDR3: CASSYDGSDEQFF. In DNA form, the CDR3 reads TGTGCCAGCAGTTATGACGGGAGTGATGAGCAGTTCTTC.

The chain recombines TRBV20-1 with TRBJ2-3; TRBD2 agrees at 9 bases. V lost 3 bases and J lost 9; bases outside the gene matches: 13. Per the germline V gene, CDR1 is DFQATT and CDR2 is SNEGSKA (reference sequence). The CDR3 length is 15 residues. CDR3 region: CSASPKREASGTQYF. The DNA for the CDR3 is TGCAGTGCTAGCCCGAAGCGGGAGGCCTCAGGGACGCAGTATTTT.

The rearrangement links TRBV20-1 to TRBJ2-1; 7 bases map to TRBD2. Germline loops: CDR1 DFQATT, CDR2 SNEGSKA (reference sequence). V gave up 2 bases and J gave up 2 bases; unmatched junction bases: 3. The CDR3 spans 14 residues. The CDR3 region has the DNA TGCAGTGCTAGATTAAGCGGGGCCTACAATGAGCAGTTCTTC. Protein product: CSARLSGAYNEQFF.

This clonotype was recorded a few times. The chain uses TRBV18 and TRBJ1-1; 11 bases map to TRBD1. Germline assignment: CDR1 KGHSH and CDR2 LQKENI. After removal of 2 bases from V and 8 bases from J, the junction contained 4 bases not matched to a gene. The CDR3 is 14 residues long. The CDR3 spells CASSPDRTGGEAFF. The CDR3 nucleotides read TGTGCCAGCTCACCAGATCGGACAGGGGGCGAAGCTTTCTTT.

The chain couples TRBV12-3 or TRBV12-4 to TRBJ2-3; D may be TRBD2 (7 bases). The V end lost 2 bases, the J end lost 1 base, and 22 bases lay between the germline ends. The CDR3 extends over 19 amino acids. The CDR3 reads CASSLIKRDNSDGTDTQYF. In DNA, the CDR3 is TGTGCCAGCAGTTTAATTAAGCGGGACAACTCCGATGGCACAGATACGCAGTATTTT.

This clonotype was detected many times. This chain connects TRBV28 to TRBJ1-5, with a tentative D call TRBD1 (5 bases). In germline, CDR1 is MDHEN, CDR2 SYDVKM. The CDR3 spans 12 residues. V dropped 6 bases and J dropped 6 bases, with 9 bases sitting between them. CDR3 DNA sequence: TGTGCCAGCAGCGAGACAGCTCAGCCCCAGCATTTT. It specifies CASSETAQPQHF.

This clonotype has at least ten counts. The rearrangement links TRBV24-1 to TRBJ2-7; TRBD1 aligns across 8 bases. V dropped 6 bases and J dropped 1; count of bases not matched to a gene: 1. This CDR3 has 13 amino acids. Germline values: CDR1 KGHDR, CDR2 SFDVKD. CDR3 region: CATSRQGSYEQYF. CDR3 nucleotides: TGTGCCACCAGTCGACAGGGGTCCTACGAGCAGTACTTC.